This TCR beta chain was retrieved from a study of blood T cell repertoires in COVID-19. TCRdb's table, derived via immunoSEQ multiplex PCR, lists solely in-frame clones and lacks some. The table has under 300,000 clones, around 87% seen once. Germline CDR1 reads SEHNR; CDR2 reads FQNEAQ (reference sequence). The ends were cut back, 7 bases at V and 5 bases at J, with 14 bases in the middle. This CDR3 spans 13 amino acids. The sample consisted of peripheral blood. J is TRBJ1-1 and V is TRBV7-9; D is possibly TRBD1 (6 bases). The clonotype originates from a woman in her 70s with active or convalescent COVID-19. Here the CDR3 reads CASTFIGGTEAFF. The CDR3 nucleotides read TGTGCCAGCACCTTCATAGGGGGAACTGAAGCTTTCTTT.